This T cell receptor beta chain was sequenced in a study of control samples from healthy donors and cancer patients. The CDR3 covers 14 residues. Trimming left V 0 bases short and J 6 bases short, with 11 bases between. CDR1 is SGDLS, CDR2 YYNGEE, per germline. Sequenced by immunoSEQ multiplex PCR; TCRdb stores in-frame clones only, minus some. The repertoire holds about 200,000 clones, around 93% seen once, with about 1.7% in the top ten. The receptor comes from a man between 25 and 39 years old in good health. The J gene is TRBJ2-3, the V gene TRBV9, with unresolved D. Sequenced material: blood. The CDR3 reads CASSVDPSRDTQYF. DNA of the CDR3: TGTGCCAGCAGCGTAGATCCCTCGAGGGATACGCAGTATTTT.